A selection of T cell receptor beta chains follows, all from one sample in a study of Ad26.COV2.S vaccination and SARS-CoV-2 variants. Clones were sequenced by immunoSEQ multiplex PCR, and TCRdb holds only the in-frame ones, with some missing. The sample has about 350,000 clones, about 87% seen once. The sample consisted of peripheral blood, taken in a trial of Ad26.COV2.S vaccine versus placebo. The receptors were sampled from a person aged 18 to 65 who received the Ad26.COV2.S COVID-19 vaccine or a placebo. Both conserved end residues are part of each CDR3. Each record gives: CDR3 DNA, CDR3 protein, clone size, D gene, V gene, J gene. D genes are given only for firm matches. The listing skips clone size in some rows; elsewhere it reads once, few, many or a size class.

CDR3 DNA: TGTGCCAGCAGCCGACTAGCGGGATCCGCCTACGAGCAGTACTTC
CDR3 protein: CASSRLAGSAYEQYF
clone size: few
D gene: TRBD2
V gene: TRBV7-9
J gene: TRBJ2-7

CDR3 DNA: TGTGCCAGCAGCGTAGAGGGGAACTATGGCTACACCTTC
CDR3 protein: CASSVEGNYGYTF
clone size: .
D gene: .
V gene: TRBV9
J gene: TRBJ1-2

CDR3 DNA: TGCGCCAGCAGCCAAGGCCGAGGGGATACGCAGTATTTT
CDR3 protein: CASSQGRGDTQYF
clone size: .
D gene: .
V gene: TRBV4-3
J gene: TRBJ2-3

CDR3 DNA: TGTGCCAGCAGCTTTGCCGGGACAAGAAACACCATATATTTT
CDR3 protein: CASSFAGTRNTIYF
clone size: .
D gene: .
V gene: TRBV7-6
J gene: TRBJ1-3

CDR3 DNA: TGTGCCAGCAGTTTCCCCGCAGGCACTGAAGCTTTCTTT
CDR3 protein: CASSFPAGTEAFF
clone size: .
D gene: .
V gene: TRBV28
J gene: TRBJ1-1

CDR3 DNA: TGTGCCAGCAGCCGGAGCGCTAGCAATCAGCCCCAGCATTTT
CDR3 protein: CASSRSASNQPQHF
clone size: .
D gene: .
V gene: TRBV2
J gene: TRBJ1-5

CDR3 DNA: TGTGCCATCAGTGTAGACTACACGCAGTATTTT
CDR3 protein: CAISVDYTQYF
clone size: .
D gene: .
V gene: TRBV10-3
J gene: TRBJ2-3

CDR3 DNA: TGTGCCAGCCGAGGGGCAGGGGGCATCACTGAAGCTTTCTTT
CDR3 protein: CASRGAGGITEAFF
clone size: once
D gene: TRBD1
V gene: TRBV27
J gene: TRBJ1-1

CDR3 DNA: TGTGCCAGCAGTGGGATAAGGACAGGCCGGGAGACCCAGTACTTC
CDR3 protein: CASSGIRTGRETQYF
clone size: .
D gene: TRBD1
V gene: TRBV2
J gene: TRBJ2-5

CDR3 DNA: TGTGCCAGCAGTGTCCTCCAGGGGAACTATGGCTACACCTTC
CDR3 protein: CASSVLQGNYGYTF
clone size: .
D gene: .
V gene: TRBV6-2/TRBV6-3
J gene: TRBJ1-2

CDR3 DNA: TGCGCCAGCAGCCAGTCCTTCCAGGATTCTAACTATGGCTACACCTTC
CDR3 protein: CASSQSFQDSNYGYTF
clone size: few
D gene: .
V gene: TRBV4-3
J gene: TRBJ1-2

CDR3 DNA: TGCAGCGTTGACGACACAAAGATGAACTATGGCTACACCTTC
CDR3 protein: CSVDDTKMNYGYTF
clone size: .
D gene: .
V gene: TRBV29-1
J gene: TRBJ1-2